These T cell receptor beta chains were read from a single sample in a study of shared clonotypes between healthy human individuals. The protocol was immunoSEQ multiplex PCR, while the TCRdb copy is restricted to in-frame clones and leaves out a portion. The sample lists more than 400,000 clones, around 73% occurring once. Sequenced sample: PBMCs. The receptors derive from a woman in her thirties or forties in good health. Some clones in this sample may be carry-over from other donors' samples. CDR3s leave out the opening cysteine and the closing phenylalanine or tryptophan. Where a row states a size, it is once, few, many or the class of an expanded clone; other rows omit it.

V	J	size	CDR3
TRBV19	TRBJ2-2	-	ASSPLADTGELF
TRBV20-1	TRBJ2-7	-	SARSLYEQY
TRBV28	TRBJ2-7	-	ASRSGTNSVQY
TRBV12-5	TRBJ2-3	-	ASGHGGRTTDTQY
TRBV15	TRBJ1-4	-	ATSSSGEPTEKLF
TRBV9	TRBJ2-7	-	ASSVSGTRSYEQY
TRBV18	TRBJ1-3	-	ASSPGGASSGNTIY
TRBV4-1	TRBJ2-4	-	ASSDRDRGKNIQY
TRBV11-2	TRBJ2-7	-	ASSRGQGPYEQY
TRBV15	TRBJ2-6	few	ATSREDSGANVLT
TRBV28	TRBJ1-2	few	ASRWTDQGGYT
TRBV5-1	TRBJ1-6	-	ASSEEYSPLH
TRBV6-1	TRBJ2-7	-	AISRSRAYEQY
TRBV7-2	TRBJ1-5	few	ASSLDSQPQH
TRBV7-8	TRBJ2-7	-	ASSLEGPRREQY
TRBV2	TRBJ2-2	-	ASSESGSDTGELF
TRBV7-3	TRBJ2-3	-	ASSPRQPDTQY
TRBV5-4	TRBJ2-7	-	ASKIQGGEQY
TRBV12-5	-	-	ASGLQSGTQSYEQY
TRBV19	TRBJ2-3	-	ASSTLNTQY
TRBV6-1	TRBJ1-5	-	ASSEASNQPQH
TRBV28	TRBJ2-7	once	ASSLRDKASYERY
TRBV30	TRBJ2-1	-	AWDNRGSNEQF
TRBV19	TRBJ1-4	-	ASSAGATVF
TRBV7-9	TRBJ2-3	-	ASSRYQAGLADTQY
TRBV25-1	TRBJ1-1	-	ASSDLWVKGYTEAF
TRBV18	TRBJ1-4	-	ASSPGLGLDEKLF
TRBV2	TRBJ2-7	-	ASRAGTGDYEQY
TRBV2	TRBJ2-7	-	ASSRLAGGLGQY
TRBV7-2	TRBJ2-7	-	ASSPGTSYRSYEQY
TRBV11-2	TRBJ2-5	-	ASSYLTGGISETQY
TRBV7-9	TRBJ2-2	-	ASSRGLAWNGELF
TRBV5-4	TRBJ1-1	-	ASSLAEAMNTEAF
TRBV5-1	TRBJ2-3	-	ASTDRSSTDTQY
TRBV18	TRBJ1-3	-	ASSPPQSRNTIY
TRBV5-1	TRBJ2-7	-	ASSLGGDRVEQY
TRBV30	TRBJ1-2	-	AWSVKGGNYGYT
TRBV7-3	TRBJ1-2	-	ASSLRQGLPAGYT
TRBV7-2	TRBJ2-3	-	ASRNSFRDSSTDTQY
TRBV2	TRBJ2-2	-	ASNGETANTGELF
TRBV6-5	TRBJ1-1	-	ASSRAHPNTEAF
TRBV2	TRBJ1-2	once	ASSSTAYGYT
TRBV21-1	TRBJ2-5	once	ASSKASPGQGAGGQY
TRBV11-2	TRBJ2-1	-	ASSLDIGPNNEQF
TRBV2	TRBJ2-1	-	ASSAASSSREQF
TRBV2	TRBJ1-4	-	ASSLSLQGEEKLF
TRBV2	TRBJ2-7	-	ASTSIGVKVSYEQY
TRBV7-9	TRBJ2-2	once	ASSTWTGGIGELF
TRBV5-4	TRBJ2-2	-	ASSGADTNTGELF
TRBV7-9	TRBJ2-4	-	ASSSGLAKNIQY